This T cell receptor (beta chain) originates from a study of cytomegalovirus exposure and HLA in healthy donors. General study findings and limits: Earlier analysis found most TCR beta V segments productive about 90% or about 30% of the time.

Trimming at V came to 2 bases and at J to 5 bases, leaving 11 bases not matched to a gene. Germline CDR1 and CDR2: SGHTA and FQGNSA. The CDR3 contains 16 residues. As regards this clone: No antigen is known for it.

13 Jbeta primers and 60 Vbeta primers were used for the PCR. Data came from immunoSEQ multiplex PCR; TCRdb stores just in-frame clones and leaves some out. The profile shows 110,000 to 150,000 clones, 80% to 85% of them singletons. Material: PBMCs. V is TRBV7-2 and J is TRBJ1-1; 7 bases fit TRBD1. The receptor was derived from a boy aged 2 to 9 in good health and CMV-seronegative. The CDR3 spells CASSLLQGPLGTEAFF. CDR3 DNA sequence: TGTGCCAGCAGCTTACTACAGGGGCCACTCGGGACTGAAGCTTTCTTT. The whole variable domain, filled in from reference TRBV7-2 and TRBJ1-1, reads GAGVSQSPSNKVTEKGKDVELRCDPISGHTALYWYRQSLGQGLEFLIYFQGNSAPDKSGLPSDRFSAERTGGSVSTLTIQRTQQEDSAVYLCASSLLQGPLGTEAFFGQGTRLTVV.